One sample yielded the 27 T cell receptor beta chains listed below, sequenced in a study of T cells after yellow fever vaccination. TCRdb called the 5' RACE reads again in MiXCR, with one record for every CDR3 protein. The sample has hundreds of thousands of distinct CDR3 sequences, around 21% seen once. Sequenced material: PBMCs, taken 15 days after the yellow fever booster vaccination. All receptors derive from a man aged 30-40 years who received the YFV17D yellow fever vaccine.

The V gene is TRBV7-9, the J gene TRBJ2-1, with 10 bases fitting TRBD2. J gave up 5 bases and V 2 bases, and 6 bases lay outside the gene matches. Germline-derived CDR1 and CDR2 are SEHNR and FQNEAQ (reference sequence). The CDR3 is 16 amino acids. The CDR3 here is CASSLSLAGADNEQFF. As DNA, the CDR3 is TGTGCCAGCAGCTTATCCCTAGCGGGGGCCGACAATGAGCAGTTCTTC.

The chain recombines TRBV6-2 or TRBV6-3 with TRBJ1-1; TRBD1 agrees at 11 bases. Germline CDR1 MNHEY, CDR2 SVGEGT. Trimming at V came to 5 bases and at J to 4 bases, leaving 6 bases not matched to a gene. The CDR3 covers 15 residues. The CDR3 is CASSRTGGGITEAFF. CDR3 coding DNA: TGTGCCAGCAGTAGGACAGGGGGCGGTATCACTGAAGCTTTCTTT.

This clonotype came up a few times. The chain recombines TRBV5-1 with TRBJ2-1; D may correspond to TRBD1 or TRBD2 (7 bases each). The V and J ends lost 3 bases and 0 bases respectively, with 16 bases between them. Germline CDR1 is SGHRS and CDR2 is YFSETQ. There are 17 residues in the CDR3. The CDR3 is CASSSEGGGSSYNEQFF. The CDR3 DNA reads TGCGCCAGCAGCTCGGAAGGGGGCGGGAGCTCCTACAATGAGCAGTTCTTC.

The DNA of the CDR3 is TGTGCCAGCAGCCAATATAGCGCAGATACGCAGTATTTT. Translation gives CASSQYSADTQYF. J is TRBJ2-3 and V is TRBV3-1; D may be TRBD2 (5 bases). In germline, CDR1 is LGHDT, CDR2 YNNKEL (reference sequence). This CDR3 is built from 13 residues. V lost 2 bases, J lost 4 bases, and 7 bases lay in between.

The chain links TRBV7-6 to TRBJ2-7, with D maybe TRBD1 (5 bases). Deletions cut 5 bases from V and 4 bases from J, with 21 bases between. Germline V gene lookup returns CDR1 SGHVS and CDR2 FNYEAQ. This CDR3 contains 16 residues. This chain's CDR3 is CASSLDSPGKGYEQYF. The DNA for the CDR3 is TGTGCCAGCAGCCTTGATAGCCCAGGGAAGGGTTACGAGCAGTACTTC.

This clonotype was observed a handful of times. V gene TRBV4-1 combines with J gene TRBJ2-1; 9 bases are shared with TRBD2. The germline V gene encodes CDR1 MGHRA and CDR2 YSYEKL. The junction had 0 bases not matched to a gene; V was cut back by 2 bases and J by 7 bases. This CDR3 has 13 amino acids. Here the CDR3 reads CASSQLAGNEQFF. The CDR3 DNA follows: TGCGCCAGCAGCCAACTAGCGGGGAATGAGCAGTTCTTC.

The chain has TRBV30 and TRBJ2-4, with a possible D match to TRBD1 (6 bases). The CDR3 extends over 14 amino acids. Trimming removed 5 bases from V and 4 bases from J, with 15 bases in between. In germline, CDR1 is GTSNPN, CDR2 SVGIG (reference sequence). The CDR3 DNA sequence: TGTGCCTGGGCACAACAGGGCGGGAAAAACATTCAGTACTTC. This encodes CAWAQQGGKNIQYF.

This clonotype was counted between two and nine times. The genes are TRBV30 and TRBJ2-3; maybe TRBD2 (6 bases). CDR3 length: 14 amino acids. The V gene lost 0 bases and the J gene lost 5 bases, with 12 bases spanning the gap. Germline V gene sequence: CDR1 GTSNPN, CDR2 SVGIG (reference sequence). The CDR3 bases are TGTGCCTGGAGTGTAGGAGGGAGCGGAGATACGCAGTATTTT. This gives the protein CAWSVGGSGDTQYF.

This clonotype was seen only a few times. The J gene is TRBJ2-3, the V gene TRBV14; D might be TRBD1 or TRBD2, each matching 5 bases. With 0 bases removed from V and 6 bases from J, the gap between germline ends came to 7 bases. This CDR3 region has 13 residues. CDR1 and CDR2 from the germline V gene are SGHDN and FVKESK. CDR3: CASSQEWGDTQYF. In DNA, the CDR3 is TGTGCCAGCAGCCAAGAGTGGGGGGATACGCAGTATTTT.

This clonotype was detected only a few times. The V and J genes are TRBV18 and TRBJ2-1; 8 bases are a match to TRBD2. After removal of 7 bases from V and 6 bases from J, the junction contained 14 bases not matched to a gene. Germline CDR1 reads KGHSH; CDR2 reads LQKENI. The CDR3 runs to 16 residues. CDR3 DNA: TGTGCCAGCTTTTCCGGTAACGGGAGGGCCAGCAATGAGCAGTTCTTC. Protein sequence: CASFSGNGRASNEQFF.

This clonotype was detected a few times. The chain is built from TRBV6-1 and TRBJ2-5; 7 bases match TRBD1. The CDR3 is 12 residues long. Per germline, CDR1 MNHNS and CDR2 SASEGT. The trim removed 7 bases at V and 1 base at J, leaving 0 bases unmatched. The CDR3 region is CASNRGQETQYF. CDR3 sequence (DNA): TGTGCCAGCAACAGGGGCCAAGAGACCCAGTACTTC.

This clonotype was counted only a few times. This sequence joins TRBV29-1 and TRBJ2-5, with TRBD1 matching over 7 bases. CDR3 size: 14 residues. Per germline, CDR1 SQVTM and CDR2 ANQGSEA. J lost 2 bases, V lost 6 bases, and 9 bases had no gene match. In DNA, the CDR3 is TGCAGCGTAATGACAGGGACCGTACAAGAGACCCAGTACTTC. This translates into CSVMTGTVQETQYF.

This clonotype has a count of ten or more. This chain links TRBV5-6 with TRBJ2-2; D is uncertain. Trimming took off 4 bases at V and 0 bases at J, with 13 bases between the two ends. Per the germline V gene, CDR1 is SGHDT and CDR2 is YYEEEE. CDR3 length: 16 amino acids. CDR3: CASSANLISNTGELFF. Written as DNA, the CDR3 is TGTGCCAGCAGCGCGAACTTGATTTCGAACACCGGGGAGCTGTTTTTT.

This clonotype was recorded a few times. The rearrangement joins TRBV18 to TRBJ2-3; no definite D call. Germline V CDR1 and CDR2: KGHSH, LQKENI. This CDR3 region has 15 residues. The V end lost 5 bases, the J end lost 0 bases, and 12 bases lay between the germline ends. CDR3 protein: CASSGLATSTDTQYF. CDR3 in DNA: TGTGCCAGCTCAGGTCTGGCAACTAGCACAGATACGCAGTATTTT.

This clonotype has a count of ten or more. The chain links TRBV7-9 to TRBJ2-1; D is perhaps TRBD2 (5 bases). The CDR3 spans 12 residues. The V and J ends lost 2 bases and 13 bases respectively, with 12 bases between them. Per the germline V gene, CDR1 is SEHNR and CDR2 is FQNEAQ (reference sequence). The DNA of the CDR3 is TGTGCCAGCAGCTTAACGGGGTATTTTCAGTTCTTC. Translated: CASSLTGYFQFF.

The chain recombines TRBV15 with TRBJ2-2; D gene ambiguous. V was cut by 3 bases and J by 1 base, with 6 bases left in between. The CDR3 covers 14 residues. Germline V CDR1 and CDR2: LNHNV, YYDKDF (reference sequence). This CDR3 reads CATSRSRNTGELFF. The CDR3 nucleotides read TGTGCCACCAGCAGGTCCAGGAACACCGGGGAGCTGTTTTTT.

The chain uses TRBV20-1 and TRBJ2-7; D unresolved. Between the trimmed V and J ends, which lost 7 bases and 3 bases, there was a span of 10 bases. Looked up from germline, CDR1 is DFQATT and CDR2 is SNEGSKA (reference sequence). The CDR3 loop spans 11 amino acids. The CDR3 nucleotides are TGCAGTGAGCCGCCTCACTACGAGCAGTACTTC. This sequence encodes CSEPPHYEQYF.

This clonotype was detected only a few times. CDR3 DNA: TGTGCCAGCTCACCACCATCTGGGTTCTATGGCTACACCTTC. This encodes CASSPPSGFYGYTF. The rearrangement uses TRBV18 and TRBJ1-2; D is unclear. This CDR3 has 14 amino acids. Germline CDR1 KGHSH, CDR2 LQKENI. The V gene lost 0 bases and the J gene lost 4 bases, with 9 bases spanning the gap.

This clonotype has more than one count but fewer than ten. V usage is TRBV18 and J usage is TRBJ2-7, with TRBD1 identical over 9 bases. The V segment lost 3 bases and the J segment 3 bases; nucleotides outside the gene matches: 6. The germline gives CDR1 KGHSH, CDR2 LQKENI. The CDR3 covers 15 residues. In DNA, the CDR3 is TGTGCCAGCTCACCTTCGGGACAGGGATTCTACGAGCAGTACTTC. As protein: CASSPSGQGFYEQYF.

V is TRBV27 and J is TRBJ1-1; possibly TRBD1 for D (6 bases). Trimming removed 2 bases at V and 0 bases at J, with 13 bases between. Germline values: CDR1 MNHEY, CDR2 SMNVEV (reference sequence). The CDR3 runs to 16 residues. The CDR3 spells CASSLVRGNMNTEAFF. The CDR3 DNA is TGTGCCAGCAGTTTAGTCAGGGGCAACATGAACACTGAAGCTTTCTTT.

This clonotype was picked up a small number of times. This chain uses TRBV9 with TRBJ2-2; TRBD1 matches at 10 bases. Germline lookup yields CDR1 SGDLS and CDR2 YYNGEE. The CDR3 runs to 15 residues. J lost 4 bases, V lost 3 bases, and 3 bases had no gene match. CDR3 loop: CASSAGQGGTGELFF. Here the CDR3 DNA reads TGTGCCAGCAGCGCAGGACAGGGGGGCACCGGGGAGCTGTTTTTT.

The rearrangement links TRBV6-7 to TRBJ2-2; 12 nucleotides align to TRBD2. TRBV6-7 is an ORF, with its function uncertain. The CDR3 extends over 16 amino acids. V dropped 4 bases and J dropped 6; count of bases not matched to a gene: 6. CDR3 nucleotide sequence: TGTGCCAGCAGTTCCCGACTAGCGGGAGCATCCGGGGAGCTGTTTTTT. Residues: CASSSRLAGASGELFF.

This clonotype was seen ten or more times. The chain carries TRBV20-1 and TRBJ1-1, with unresolved D. Germline CDR1 is DFQATT and CDR2 is SNEGSKA (reference sequence). The CDR3 is 12 residues long. Between the trimmed V and J ends, which lost 7 bases and 1 base, there was a span of 10 bases. This CDR3 reads CSVLQPNTEAFF. CDR3 DNA: TGCAGTGTCTTGCAGCCGAACACTGAAGCTTTCTTT.

The J gene is TRBJ2-3, the V gene TRBV7-6; D is perhaps TRBD1 (6 bases). Germline V lookup: CDR1 SGHVS, CDR2 FNYEAQ. V dropped 3 bases and J dropped 4 bases, with 11 bases sitting between them. The CDR3 extends over 14 amino acids. The CDR3 protein is CASSFVGQSDTQYF. CDR3 DNA sequence: TGTGCCAGCAGCTTCGTCGGACAGTCAGATACGCAGTATTTT.

The gene calls are TRBV5-1 and TRBJ2-7; the D call may be TRBD1 or TRBD2 (5 bases each). The CDR3 covers 15 residues. V shed 1 base and J shed 9 bases, with 20 bases lying between them. Germline CDR1 SGHRS, CDR2 YFSETQ. The CDR3 here is CASSLNAGDQTWQYF. CDR3 nucleotides: TGCGCCAGCAGCTTGAACGCCGGGGACCAGACTTGGCAGTACTTC. Supplemented by reference TRBV5-1 and TRBJ2-7, the full variable domain reads KAGVTQTPRYLIKTRGQQVTLSCSPISGHRSVSWYQQTPGQGLQFLFEYFSETQRNKGNFPGRFSGRQFSNSRSEMNVSTLELGDSALYLCASSLNAGDQTWQYFGPGTRLTVT.

This clonotype has a handful of counts. The chain links TRBV7-9 to TRBJ2-7, with D maybe TRBD1 (6 bases). Germline V gene data show CDR1 as SEHNR and CDR2 as FQNEAQ (reference sequence). Trimming removed 3 bases at V and 0 bases at J, with 9 bases between. This CDR3 contains 14 residues. This CDR3 is CASSFVGGSYEQYF. The CDR3 DNA reads as TGTGCCAGCAGCTTCGTAGGGGGCTCCTACGAGCAGTACTTC. The full variable domain, in which reference TRBV7-9 and TRBJ2-7 provide the parts outside the CDR3, is DTGVSQNPRHKITKRGQNVTFRCDPISEHNRLYWYRQTLGQGPEFLTYFQNEAQLEKSRLLSDRFSAERPKGSFSTLEIQRTEQGDSAMYLCASSFVGGSYEQYFGPGTRLTVT.

This clonotype occurred a few times. The chain links TRBV6-1 to TRBJ2-1; 8 bases fit TRBD2. The V gene end was trimmed by 8 bases and the J gene end by 9 bases; junction bases not matched to a gene: 12. This CDR3 is built from 14 residues. Germline CDR1 is MNHNS and CDR2 is SASEGT. The CDR3 DNA reads TGTGCCAGCGGGCCGGGACTAGGGTTCCGTGAGCAGTTCTTC. This codes for CASGPGLGFREQFF.